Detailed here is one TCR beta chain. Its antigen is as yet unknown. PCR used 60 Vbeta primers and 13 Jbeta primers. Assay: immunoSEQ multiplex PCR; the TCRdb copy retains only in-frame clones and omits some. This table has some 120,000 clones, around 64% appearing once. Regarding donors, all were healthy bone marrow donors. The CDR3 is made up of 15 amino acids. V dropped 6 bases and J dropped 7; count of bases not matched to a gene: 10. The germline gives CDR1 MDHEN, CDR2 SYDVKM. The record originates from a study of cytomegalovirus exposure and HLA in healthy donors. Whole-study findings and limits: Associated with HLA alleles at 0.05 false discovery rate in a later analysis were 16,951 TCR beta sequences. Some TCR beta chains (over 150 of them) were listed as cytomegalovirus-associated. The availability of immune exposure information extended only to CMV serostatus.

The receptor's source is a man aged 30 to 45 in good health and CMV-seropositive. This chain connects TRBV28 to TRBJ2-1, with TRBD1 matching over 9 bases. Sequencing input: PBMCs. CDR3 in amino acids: CASSPGTGGSNEQFF. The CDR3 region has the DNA TGTGCCAGCAGCCCCGGAACAGGGGGCTCTAATGAGCAGTTCTTC.